Described below is a single T cell receptor beta chain sequence and its context. Its antigen is unknown. CDR1 and CDR2 from the germline V gene are MNHEY and SMNVEV (reference sequence). Unmatched junction bases numbered 5, after V lost 5 bases and J lost 3 bases. CDR3 size: 16 residues. Libraries were prepared by immunoSEQ multiplex PCR; TCRdb keeps only in-frame clonotypes and omits some of them. The sample shows over 130,000 clones, around 86% of them seen only once. This entry belongs to a study of cytomegalovirus exposure and HLA in healthy donors. About the research overall: In a later analysis, the approximately 120 validation repertoires were reported to have used the same platform as the approximately 690 first-cohort repertoires. Overall study results and limits: Accounts indicate the classifier identified cytomegalovirus status with strong specificity and sensitivity. There were approximately 150 TCR beta chains listed as cytomegalovirus-associated.

It was the approximately 130-subject validation cohort, separate from the approximately 690-subject first cohort, to which the donors belonged. The sample taken for sequencing was PBMCs. The V gene is TRBV27, the J gene TRBJ2-5, with 14 positions matching TRBD2. The clonotype comes from a young man in good health and CMV-seropositive. CDR3 nucleotide sequence: TGTGCCAGCAGTAAACCGGGACTAGCGGGAGAAGAGACCCAGTACTTC. Amino acids: CASSKPGLAGEETQYF.